This T cell receptor (beta chain) was retrieved from a study of PD-L1 blockade in urothelial cancer. Study at large: Previous chemotherapy exposure amounted to 0 to 3 regimens for patients. The analyses of blood took place 3 weeks (second dose) and 6 weeks after treatment start.

J was trimmed by 2 bases and V by 6 bases; bases with no gene match: 7. This CDR3 has 15 amino acids. Per germline, CDR1 MNHNS and CDR2 SASEGT. Sequencing was performed with immunoSEQ multiplex PCR; in TCRdb, only in-frame clones are kept and a portion is missing. The top ten hold around 16% of the sample, which has about 47,000 clones, approximately 80% seen once. As for time point: pretreatment peripheral blood. The study collected 1 to 8 samples per patient, pretreatment and on-treatment. The chain joins TRBV6-1 to TRBJ2-1, with 7 nucleotides matching TRBD2. The source was PBMCs, collected around atezolizumab (anti-PD-L1) treatment. The source of this sequence is a man aged 55 to 69 with urothelial cancer. This CDR3 reads CASRDSGPAYNEQFF. CDR3 bases: TGTGCCAGCAGGGATAGCGGGCCAGCCTACAATGAGCAGTTCTTC.